This T cell receptor (beta chain) was recorded in a study of T cells after yellow fever vaccination. Study-wide points: Most primary-vaccination clones reappeared after the booster (approximately 97% CD4, roughly 88% CD8).

V lost 5 bases and J lost 2, with 7 bases in between. The CDR3 covers 12 residues. Germline V gene sequence: CDR1 SGHTA, CDR2 FQGNSA. TCRdb processed the 5' RACE reads anew with MiXCR; each CDR3 protein has one entry. The table lists about 58,000 distinct CDR3 sequences, roughly 7.4% of them singletons. In its sample, this clonotype was seen a few times. Its antigen is as yet unknown. The chain joins TRBV7-2 to TRBJ2-7, with D hard to call. The receptor was isolated from a man aged 18 to 35 who received the YFV17D yellow fever vaccine. The input for sequencing was CD8+ T cells sorted from PBMCs, taken on the day of the first yellow fever vaccination. CDR3 sequence reads: CASSPSPYEQYV. CDR3 nucleotides: TGTGCCAGCAGCCCATCCCCCTACGAGCAGTACGTC.